This T cell receptor beta chain was identified in a study of cytomegalovirus exposure and HLA in healthy donors. Germline-derived CDR1 and CDR2 are GTSNPN and SVGIG (reference sequence). The CDR3 sequence is 12 residues long. The V end lost 5 bases, the J end lost 4 bases, and 9 bases lay between the germline ends. It was with 60 Vbeta and 13 Jbeta primers that the PCR ran. Repertoires were generated with immunoSEQ multiplex PCR, while TCRdb's copy carries only in-frame clones and drops some. The data hold around 150,000 clones, with about 61% observed a single time. Sequencing was performed on PBMCs. The chain has TRBV30 and TRBJ1-3; D gene uncertain. The clonotype originates from a male donor in good health and CMV-seronegative. DNA of the CDR3: TGTGCCTGGTTCCGAGGGGGAAACACCATATATTTT. Its protein is CAWFRGGNTIYF.